These 11 T cell receptor beta chains were sequenced from one sample in a study of preoperative IRX-2 immunotherapy in early breast cancer. Documented treatment: preoperative locoregional IRX-2 cytokine immunotherapy. The method was immunoSEQ multiplex PCR; TCRdb's version includes in-frame clones alone and lacks a portion of them. The table includes 25,000 to 30,000 clones, nearly 90% detected once. The biological material was taken from a patient treated with IRX-2 immunotherapy. Source of these receptors: a human donor with breast cancer.

V and J are TRBV5-1 and TRBJ2-1; the D is unclear. This CDR3 spans 14 amino acids. Germline V lookup: CDR1 SGHRS, CDR2 YFSETQ. V was pared by 0 bases and J by 5 bases, with 9 bases between. CDR3 DNA sequence: TGCGCCAGCAGCTTGGAGTACCCCCACAATGAGCAGTTCTTC. Amino acid sequence: CASSLEYPHNEQFF.

This sequence joins TRBV5-8 and TRBJ2-3, with D possibly being TRBD1 (6 bases). The CDR3 is 14 amino acids. The V end lost 0 bases, the J end lost 2 bases, and 7 bases lay between the germline ends. Per the germline V gene, CDR1 is SGHTS and CDR2 is YDEGEE. CDR3 bases: TGTGCCAGCAGCTTGGACAGGGCCACAGATACGCAGTATTTT. Its protein product is CASSLDRATDTQYF. Complete variable domain (other parts from reference TRBV5-8 and TRBJ2-3): EAGVTQSPTHLIKTRGQQATLRCSPISGHTSVYWYQQALGLGLQFLLWYDEGEERNRGNFPPRFSGRQFPNYSSELNVNALELEDSALYLCASSLDRATDTQYFGPGTRLTVL.

This chain uses TRBV19 with TRBJ2-1; 14 bases map to TRBD2. The germline gives CDR1 LNHDA, CDR2 SQIVND (reference sequence). This CDR3 is built from 17 residues. Trimming at V came to 3 bases and at J to 9 bases, leaving 10 bases not matched to a gene. The CDR3 bases are TGTGCCAGTAGTATTAATCGACTAGCGGGGGGGCTAGTTGAGCAGTTCTTC. The encoded protein is CASSINRLAGGLVEQFF.

The rearrangement uses TRBV9 and TRBJ1-2; D unclear. V lost 0 bases, J lost 6 bases, and 12 bases lay in between. The length of the CDR3 is 14 residues. Germline V lookup: CDR1 SGDLS, CDR2 YYNGEE. The CDR3 sequence is CASSVDKAGNGYTF. The CDR3 DNA follows: TGTGCCAGCAGCGTAGATAAGGCGGGGAATGGCTACACCTTC.

Notes on this clone: The junction shows a germline mismatch at one end, possibly a read error. This rearrangement joins TRBV2 to TRBJ1-5, with a tentative D call TRBD1 (6 bases). CDR3 length: 14 amino acids. Germline V gives CDR1 SNHLY, CDR2 FYNNEI. The CDR3 coding sequence is TGTGTCAGCAGTGCAGGGGCTAGCAATCAGCCCCAGCATTTT. Translating gives CVSSAGASNQPQHF. Using reference TRBV2 and TRBJ1-5 for the parts outside the CDR3, the full variable domain is EPEVTQTPSHQVTQMGQEVILRCVPISNHLYFYWYRQILGQKVEFLVSFYNNEISEKSEIFDDQFSVERPDGSNFTLKIRSTKLEDSAMYFCVSSAGASNQPQHFGDGTRLSIL.

V usage is TRBV7-2 and J usage is TRBJ1-4; unclear D gene. V dropped 1 base and J dropped 6 bases, with 9 bases sitting between them. Germline V gene sequence: CDR1 SGHTA, CDR2 FQGNSA. This CDR3 region has 14 residues. CDR3 DNA: TGTGCCAGCAGCTTAGATCGAGCACATGAAAAACTGTTTTTT. It specifies CASSLDRAHEKLFF.

This chain uses TRBV12-5 with TRBJ2-1, with 7 nucleotides matching TRBD2. V gave up 5 bases and J gave up 12 bases; unmatched junction bases: 10. The CDR3 spans 13 residues. Germline V gene sequence: CDR1 LGHNT, CDR2 FRNRAP. This CDR3 is CASGLEAGSGQFF. In nucleotides, the CDR3 is TGTGCTAGTGGTCTGGAAGCGGGGTCGGGGCAGTTCTTC.

The J gene is TRBJ1-3, the V gene TRBV11-3; 8 bases are shared with TRBD1. The CDR3 loop spans 13 amino acids. Unmatched junction bases numbered 4, after V lost 4 bases and J lost 8 bases. CDR1 and CDR2 from the germline V gene are SGHNT and YENEEA. Here the CDR3 reads CASSSDRGDTIYF. The DNA for the CDR3 is TGTGCCAGCAGCTCAGACAGGGGAGACACCATATATTTT.

The rearrangement links TRBV27 to TRBJ1-1; D is undetermined. The CDR3 runs 13 residues. Germline V lookup: CDR1 MNHEY, CDR2 SMNVEV (reference sequence). With 4 bases removed from V and 8 bases from J, the gap between germline ends came to 14 bases. CDR3 region: CASSSWVGGEAFF. CDR3 bases: TGTGCCAGCAGTTCGTGGGTCGGCGGAGAAGCTTTCTTT.

This clone was seen only once. The chain combines TRBV7-2 with TRBJ2-3; D call uncertain. The CDR3 is made up of 13 amino acids. Germline assignment: CDR1 SGHTA and CDR2 FQGNSA. The V end was cut by 4 bases, the J end by 7 bases, with 12 bases between. Here the CDR3 DNA reads TGTGCCAGCAGCTCCAATGAGTGGTATACGCAGTATTTT. Encoded protein: CASSSNEWYTQYF.

The V call is TRBV9, the J call TRBJ2-2, with D unclear. CDR3 length: 13 amino acids. V lost 2 bases, J lost 5 bases, and 7 bases lay in between. Germline-derived CDR1 and CDR2 are SGDLS and YYNGEE. The CDR3, as DNA: TGTGCCAGCAGCGTGCAATCAACCGGGGAGCTGTTTTTT. It codes for CASSVQSTGELFF.